This T cell receptor beta chain was captured by sequencing in a study of blood T cell repertoires in COVID-19 (dated by TCRdb to 2019 to 2021). With regard to the full study: Samples from collaborators originated in the United States, Italy and Spain and spanned both the acute and convalescent phases of COVID-19. The prospective study material was composed of cDNA or gDNA derived from T cells, B-cell-depleted T cells, or PBMCs. Subjects who had been exposed to COVID-19, were actively infected with it, or had recovered from it provided the deeply sampled blood TCRbeta repertoires that made up the dataset. The repertoires were released in a freely available public database meant as a resource for research on the immune response to SARS-CoV-2. The samples were drawn from the first 160 participants of the ongoing ImmuneRACE study and from 950 to 1,500 subjects provided by 6 global collaborators. The sample metadata nearly always contained a de-identified subject ID, COVID-19 status, age in years and sex. Where HLA class I and class II types were available, the types were taken from metadata supplied by the sample provider, not from assay-based typing.

As concerns this clone: Its antigen is still unknown. No much larger clonotype is one base removed from it; base qualities were not supplied.

The CDR3 contains 15 residues, cysteine and phenylalanine counted. The entry retains the CDR3 DNA only, 45 bases that are in frame from base 1. Based on the germline V gene, the CDR1 and CDR2 sequences are MRHNA and SNTAGT. Trimming takes 0 bases off V and 6 bases off J; junction bases not matched to a gene: 5. TCRbeta CDR3 regions were amplified from genomic DNA using the immunoSEQ Assay, a bias-controlled multiplex PCR. As for how the authors treated the data: The number of nucleated cells in each sample was estimated from the amplification of reference gene primers within the assay. Sequence reads were collapsed and filtered to measure the absolute abundance of every unique TCRbeta CDR3 rearrangement. For each sample, productive Simpson clonality was calculated as the square root of Simpson's diversity index across productive rearrangements. TCRdb's version of the immuneACCESS table is confined to in-frame rearrangements and falls short of the full clone set. An unresolved V gene accounts for under half of the shortfall where checked; the remainder is of unknown origin. That table supplies the V and J calls and clone size; D and trimming were determined from the DNA. Counted in this sample were about 260,000 clones; around 87% of them appeared once. Roughly 2.5% of the sample is held by the ten biggest clonotypes.

On the study overall, not on this receptor specifically: The amount of clinical and demographic metadata varied by source and participant and was provided uncurated.

Participants in the prospective study were enrolled through a virtual design, were aged about 18 to 100 years, and lived in roughly 26 United States geographic areas. In the prospective study, cohorts were assigned on the basis of participant-reported clinical history obtained from a screening survey and a study questionnaire. ImmuneRACE Cohort 3 recovered participants were defined by two consecutive negative NP/OP PCR tests, healthcare professional clearance, or symptom resolution. Mobile phlebotomists in the prospective study collected whole blood, serum and a nasopharyngeal or oropharyngeal swab from every participant. Prospective study participants could optionally give additional blood draws and questionnaires over an approximately two-month period. Before DNA extraction, blood samples from the prospective study were shipped at room temperature or frozen.

The clonotype comes from a woman aged 18-29 years who had recovered from COVID-19. The sample was PBMCs or T cells enriched from blood (not recorded which). Here the chain combines TRBV6-4 and TRBJ1-2; TRBD1 lines up with 9 middle nucleotides. The CDR3 region reads CASSDSSTGGNGYTF. In nucleotide form, the sequence is TGTGCCAGCAGTGACTCGTCGACAGGGGGTAATGGCTACACCTTC.